The 23 T cell receptor beta chains in this list originate from one sample, sequenced in a study of cytotoxic CD8 clonotypes in ibrutinib-treated CLL. TCRdb's table, derived via immunoSEQ multiplex PCR, lists solely in-frame clones and lacks some. The sample consists of roughly 250,000 clones, 60% to 75% of them appearing once. The specimen comprised PBMCs, sampled after 24 months of ibrutinib treatment. The receptors were gathered from a human donor with chronic lymphocytic leukemia.

This clone showed up just a few times. CDR3 region: CASSLLQETQYF. DNA of the CDR3: TGTGCCAGCAGCTTGCTTCAAGAGACCCAGTACTTC. This chain connects TRBV5-5 to TRBJ2-5; D gene ambiguous. Germline CDR1 reads SGHKS; CDR2 reads YYEKEE (reference sequence). CDR3 length: 12 amino acids. The germline V and J ends were trimmed by 1 base and 2 bases, with 3 bases remaining between them.

The chain combines TRBV28 with TRBJ2-1; weak D call: TRBD2 (5 bases). Trimming cost V 5 bases and J 5 bases, with 7 bases left between them. This CDR3 comprises 12 residues. CDR1 and CDR2 (germline): MDHEN, SYDVKM. CDR3 sequence (DNA): TGTGCCAGCAGTGGACTCAACAATGAGCAGTTCTTC. It yields the protein CASSGLNNEQFF.

The genes are TRBV29-1 and TRBJ2-5; D could derive from TRBD1 or TRBD2 (5 bases each). The CDR3 contains 13 residues. Between the trimmed V and J ends, which lost 7 bases and 3 bases, there was a span of 15 bases. From germline, CDR1 is SQVTM and CDR2 ANQGSEA. CDR3 sequence reads: CSAVRGAKETQYF. CDR3 DNA: TGCAGCGCTGTCCGGGGCGCGAAAGAGACCCAGTACTTC.

The chain uses TRBV28 and TRBJ2-7, with 14 bases fitting TRBD2. Trimming took 7 bases from V and 6 from J; bases not matched to a gene: 5. The germline gives CDR1 MDHEN, CDR2 SYDVKM. This CDR3 contains 14 residues. The CDR3 protein is CASMGGLAGGEQYF. For the CDR3, the DNA is TGTGCCAGCATGGGAGGACTAGCGGGAGGCGAGCAGTACTTC.

The chain uses TRBV28 and TRBJ2-3; 11 bases match TRBD2. The junction had 10 bases not matched to a gene; V was cut back by 5 bases and J by 0 bases. Germline CDR1 MDHEN, CDR2 SYDVKM. This CDR3 comprises 18 residues. Here the CDR3 reads CASSLRLAGYPSTDTQYF. The DNA for the CDR3 is TGTGCCAGCAGTCTCCGACTAGCGGGATATCCTAGCACAGATACGCAGTATTTT.

This chain uses TRBV14 with TRBJ2-1; D might be TRBD2 (5 bases). Between the trimmed V and J ends, which lost 3 bases and 0 bases, there was a span of 12 bases. The length of the CDR3 is 16 residues. CDR1 is SGHDN and CDR2 is FVKESK in the germline V gene. The CDR3 DNA is TGTGCCAGCAGCCATTTCGGGGAGAGCTCCTACAATGAGCAGTTCTTC. This codes for CASSHFGESSYNEQFF.

V is TRBV13 and J is TRBJ1-5, with D maybe TRBD1 (5 bases). The V gene lost 5 bases and the J gene lost 0 bases, with 17 bases spanning the gap. The CDR3 has 17 amino acids. The germline CDR1 and CDR2 sequences are PRHDT and FYEKMQ (reference sequence). This CDR3 is CASSQSQGLDSNQPQHF. The CDR3 nucleotides are TGTGCCAGCAGCCAATCCCAGGGTTTGGATAGCAATCAGCCCCAGCATTTT. The full variable domain, rest sourced from reference TRBV13 and TRBJ1-5, is AAGVIQSPRHLIKEKRETATLKCYPIPRHDTVYWYQQGPGQDPQFLISFYEKMQSDKGSIPDRFSAQQFSDYHSELNMSSLELGDSALYFCASSQSQGLDSNQPQHFGDGTRLSIL.

The chain uses TRBV4-2 and TRBJ1-1; no firm D call. The CDR3 runs to 15 residues. V dropped 0 bases and J dropped 1 base, with 9 bases sitting between them. Germline V gives CDR1 LGHNA, CDR2 YNFKEQ. The CDR3 loop is CASSQDRWGNTEAFF. In nucleotides, the CDR3 is TGTGCCAGCAGCCAAGATCGATGGGGGAACACTGAAGCTTTCTTT.

This clone turned up a few times. The genes are TRBV2 and TRBJ2-7, with 11 nucleotides matching TRBD2. Germline values: CDR1 SNHLY, CDR2 FYNNEI. There are 15 residues in the CDR3. The junction had 7 bases not matched to a gene; V was cut back by 3 bases and J by 6 bases. CDR3 sequence (DNA): TGTGCCAGCAGTGAGGTACTAGCGGGAGTGATCGAGCAGTACTTC. It encodes CASSEVLAGVIEQYF. Variable domain in full (rest from reference TRBV2 and TRBJ2-7): EPEVTQTPSHQVTQMGQEVILRCVPISNHLYFYWYRQILGQKVEFLVSFYNNEISEKSEIFDDQFSVERPDGSNFTLKIRSTKLEDSAMYFCASSEVLAGVIEQYFGPGTRLTVT.

V gene TRBV25-1 combines with J gene TRBJ2-7; D remains unclear. This CDR3 contains 15 residues. Between the trimmed V and J ends, which lost 4 bases and 3 bases, there was a span of 16 bases. The germline V gene has CDR1 MGHDK and CDR2 SYGVNS. CDR3 nucleotide sequence: TGTGCCAGCAGTGCCCCGTTCCGGGCTGACTACGAGCAGTACTTC. Its protein is CASSAPFRADYEQYF.

This chain uses TRBV4-1 with TRBJ2-3; 10 nucleotides match TRBD2. The CDR3 runs to 15 residues. The V gene's germline CDR1 is MGHRA and CDR2 YSYEKL. V lost 4 bases and J lost 5; bases outside the gene matches: 6. The CDR3: CASSPLAGELDTQYF. DNA of the CDR3: TGCGCCAGCAGCCCCCTAGCGGGAGAACTAGATACGCAGTATTTT.

The V call is TRBV18, the J call TRBJ2-3; a possible D gene is TRBD1 (7 bases). Trimming shortened V by 3 bases and J by 2 bases, and 12 bases separated the two germline ends. Per germline, CDR1 KGHSH and CDR2 LQKENI. The CDR3 is 15 amino acids. The chain's CDR3 is CASSPQGGHTDTQYF. The CDR3 nucleotides read TGTGCCAGCTCACCTCAGGGGGGCCACACAGATACGCAGTATTTT.

This clone was found once. The chain joins TRBV9 to TRBJ1-1, with D perhaps TRBD1 (6 bases). Per germline, CDR1 SGDLS and CDR2 YYNGEE. The CDR3 consists of 18 residues. Trimming stripped 1 base from V and 0 bases from J, with 19 bases between. The CDR3 region has the DNA TGTGCCAGCAGCGTACCCCGAGGGGGGGGGACGGTGAACACTGAAGCTTTCTTT. Translating it yields CASSVPRGGGTVNTEAFF.

The rearrangement links TRBV28 to TRBJ2-6, with 9 bases aligning to TRBD1. Unmatched junction bases numbered 6, after V lost 3 bases and J lost 3 bases. Germline V gene lookup returns CDR1 MDHEN and CDR2 SYDVKM. There are 17 residues in the CDR3. The chain's CDR3 is CASSFRQGGLGANVLTF. For the CDR3, the DNA is TGTGCCAGCAGTTTTCGACAGGGGGGCCTTGGGGCCAACGTCCTGACTTTC.

This clone was picked up a small number of times. The rearrangement joins TRBV25-1 to TRBJ2-1; no reliable D call. From germline, CDR1 is MGHDK and CDR2 SYGVNS. The CDR3 is 12 residues long. The V end lost 4 bases, the J end lost 6 bases, and 7 bases lay between the germline ends. The CDR3 bases are TGTGCCAGCAGTGTTACGGGCAATGAGCAGTTCTTC. As protein: CASSVTGNEQFF. The full variable domain, with the rest looked up from reference TRBV25-1 and TRBJ2-1, is EADIYQTPRYLVIGTGKKITLECSQTMGHDKMYWYQQDPGMELHLIHYSYGVNSTEKGDLSSESTVSRIRTEHFPLTLESARPSHTSQYLCASSVTGNEQFFGPGTRLTVL.

The chain joins TRBV9 to TRBJ2-7, with D perhaps given as TRBD1 or TRBD2 (5 bases each). In germline, CDR1 is SGDLS, CDR2 YYNGEE. Trimming stripped 4 bases from V and 4 bases from J, with 15 bases between. The CDR3 contains 14 residues. CDR3 sequence: CASSQTGTGYEQYF. DNA of the CDR3: TGTGCCAGCAGCCAGACCGGGACGGGGTACGAGCAGTACTTC.

This chain connects TRBV4-1 to TRBJ2-5, with D possibly TRBD2 on 6 matching bases. CDR1 is MGHRA and CDR2 is YSYEKL in the germline V gene. The CDR3 is 16 residues long. The V and J ends lost 1 base and 5 bases respectively, with 17 bases between them. CDR3 coding DNA: TGCGCCAGCAGCCAAGTTTTTCTCGGGAGCCGGGAGACCCAGTACTTC. As protein: CASSQVFLGSRETQYF.

The chain couples TRBV4-2 to TRBJ2-3, with 14 bases that match TRBD2. The trim removed 1 base at V and 0 bases at J, leaving 12 bases unmatched. In germline, CDR1 is LGHNA, CDR2 YNFKEQ. The CDR3 sequence is 21 residues long. The CDR3 DNA follows: TGTGCCAGCAGCCAAGGGTGGGTCTGGACTAGCGGGGGGTCTAGCACAGATACGCAGTATTTT. It encodes CASSQGWVWTSGGSSTDTQYF.

V is TRBV5-8 and J is TRBJ2-3; 13 nucleotides match TRBD2. The CDR3 runs 19 residues. J lost 0 bases, V lost 6 bases, and 13 bases had no gene match. Germline assignment: CDR1 SGHTS and CDR2 YDEGEE. The CDR3 spells CASTRSGTSGTFSTDTQYF. Written as DNA, the CDR3 is TGTGCCAGCACCAGAAGCGGGACTAGCGGGACATTTAGCACAGATACGCAGTATTTT.

The chain combines TRBV28 with TRBJ1-2; TRBD1 might be the D (5 bases). Trimming stripped 6 bases from V and 6 bases from J, with 17 bases between. Germline CDR1 reads MDHEN; CDR2 reads SYDVKM. CDR3 size: 14 residues. CDR3 DNA sequence: TGTGCCAGCAGGGGGACCGGGAAAACTAATGGCTACACCTTC. Residues: CASRGTGKTNGYTF.

This clone has more than one count but fewer than ten. The V call is TRBV29-1, the J call TRBJ2-2; the D is unclear. V gave up 5 bases and J gave up 3 bases, with 7 bases separating them. CDR1 SQVTM and CDR2 ANQGSEA come from the germline V gene. The length of the CDR3 is 12 residues. DNA of the CDR3: TGCAGCGTTACTGAAGACACCGGGGAGCTGTTTTTT. Translation: CSVTEDTGELFF.

This clone was detected once. The chain couples TRBV28 to TRBJ2-7, with 7 bases that match TRBD2. V was pared by 5 bases and J by 3 bases, with 10 bases of the junction left unmatched. From germline, CDR1 is MDHEN and CDR2 SYDVKM. This CDR3 spans 15 amino acids. CDR3 coding DNA: TGTGCCAGCAGTCTCGATTTGGGACTACTCTACGAGCAGTACTTC. This encodes CASSLDLGLLYEQYF. The full variable domain, in which reference TRBV28 and TRBJ2-7 provide the parts outside the CDR3, is DVKVTQSSRYLVKRTGEKVFLECVQDMDHENMFWYRQDPGLGLRLIYFSYDVKMKEKGDIPEGYSVSREKKERFSLILESASTNQTSMYLCASSLDLGLLYEQYFGPGTRLTVT.

The chain has TRBV7-9 and TRBJ2-7, with D perhaps TRBD1 (7 bases). Between the trimmed V and J ends, which lost 3 bases and 4 bases, there was a span of 22 bases. This CDR3 is built from 17 residues. In germline, CDR1 is SEHNR, CDR2 FQNEAQ (reference sequence). This chain's CDR3 is CASSLGTAGPTSYEQYF. In DNA form, the CDR3 reads TGTGCCAGCAGCTTGGGGACAGCGGGTCCGACTTCATACGAGCAGTACTTC.